This TCR beta chain comes out of a study of T-cell reconstitution after alpha-beta-depleted transplantation in children. The TCRbeta library incorporated unique molecular identifiers. TCRdb reprocessed the PCR reads via MiXCR and lists one record per CDR3 protein. The sample yields 250,000 to 350,000 distinct CDR3 sequences, almost 10% seen once. From germline, CDR1 is SEHNR and CDR2 FQNEAQ (reference sequence). V lost 1 base and J lost 0; bases outside the gene matches: 4. The CDR3 totals 16 residues. This chain joins TRBV7-9 and TRBJ2-3; TRBD1 aligns across 7 bases. Sequencing was performed on PBMCs from the stem cell graft donor, taken from the stem cell graft. This receptor was identified in a human donor who donated a stem cell graft to a child with SCID. CDR3: CASSLGDRASTDTQYF. DNA for the CDR3: TGTGCCAGCAGCTTAGGCGACAGGGCTAGCACAGATACGCAGTATTTT.